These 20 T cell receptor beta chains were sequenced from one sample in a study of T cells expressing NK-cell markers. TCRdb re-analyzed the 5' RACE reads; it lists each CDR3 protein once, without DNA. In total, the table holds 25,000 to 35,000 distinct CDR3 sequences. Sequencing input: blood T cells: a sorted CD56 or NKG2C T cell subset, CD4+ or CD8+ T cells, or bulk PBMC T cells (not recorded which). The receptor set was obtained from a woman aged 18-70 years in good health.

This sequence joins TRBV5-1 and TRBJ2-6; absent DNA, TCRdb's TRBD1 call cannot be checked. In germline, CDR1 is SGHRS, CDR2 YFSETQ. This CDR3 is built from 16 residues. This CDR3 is CASSSQGALGANVLTF.

CDR3 sequence: CASSPNSGSSYNEQFF. The chain is built from TRBV4-1 and TRBJ2-1; with no DNA, the TCRdb D assignment of TRBD2 cannot be verified. CDR1 MGHRA and CDR2 YSYEKL come from the germline V gene. The CDR3 spans 16 residues.

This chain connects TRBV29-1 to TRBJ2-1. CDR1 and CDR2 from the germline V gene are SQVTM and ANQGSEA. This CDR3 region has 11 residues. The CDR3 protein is CITSSYNEQFF.

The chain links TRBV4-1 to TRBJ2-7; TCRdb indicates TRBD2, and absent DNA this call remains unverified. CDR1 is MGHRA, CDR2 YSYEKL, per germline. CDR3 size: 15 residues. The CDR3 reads CASSFRLAGVREQYF.

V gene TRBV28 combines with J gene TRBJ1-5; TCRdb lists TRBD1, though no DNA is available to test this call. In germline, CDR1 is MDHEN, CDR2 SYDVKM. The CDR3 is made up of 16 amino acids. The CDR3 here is CASRGHSPSSNQPQHF.

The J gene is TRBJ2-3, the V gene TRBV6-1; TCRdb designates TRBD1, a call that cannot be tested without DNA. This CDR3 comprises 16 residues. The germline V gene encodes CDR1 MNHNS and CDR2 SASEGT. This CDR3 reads CASSRPVGGVPDTQYF.

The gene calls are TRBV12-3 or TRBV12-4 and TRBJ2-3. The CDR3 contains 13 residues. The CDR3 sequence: CASSIISTDTQYF.

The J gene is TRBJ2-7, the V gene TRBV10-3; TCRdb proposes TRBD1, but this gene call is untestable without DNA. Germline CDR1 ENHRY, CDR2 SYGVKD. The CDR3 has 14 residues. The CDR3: CAIRQTGIGNEQYF.

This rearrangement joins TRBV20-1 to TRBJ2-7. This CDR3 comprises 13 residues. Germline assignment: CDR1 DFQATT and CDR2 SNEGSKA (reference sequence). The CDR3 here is CSARAKHDYEQYF.

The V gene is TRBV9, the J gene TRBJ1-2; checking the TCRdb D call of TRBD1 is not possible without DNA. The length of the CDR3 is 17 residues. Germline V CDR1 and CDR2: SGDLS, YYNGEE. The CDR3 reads CASSVGSGTGGAGGYTF.

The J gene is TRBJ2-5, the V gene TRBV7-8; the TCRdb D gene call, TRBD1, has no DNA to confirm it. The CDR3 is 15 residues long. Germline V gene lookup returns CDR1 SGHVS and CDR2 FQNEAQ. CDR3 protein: CASSLIPGGEETQYF. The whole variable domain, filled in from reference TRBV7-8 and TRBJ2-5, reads GAGVSQSPRYKVAKRGQDVALRCDPISGHVSLFWYQQALGQGPEFLTYFQNEAQLDKSGLPSDRFFAERPEGSVSTLKIQRTQQEDSAVYLCASSLIPGGEETQYFGPGTRLLVL.

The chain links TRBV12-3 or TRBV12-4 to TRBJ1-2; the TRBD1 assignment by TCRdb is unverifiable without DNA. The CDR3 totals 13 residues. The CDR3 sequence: CASSLATGPGYTF.

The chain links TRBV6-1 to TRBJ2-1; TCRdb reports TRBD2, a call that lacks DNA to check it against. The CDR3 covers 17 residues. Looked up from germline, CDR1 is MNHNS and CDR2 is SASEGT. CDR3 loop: CASSRTSGRVPYNEQFF.

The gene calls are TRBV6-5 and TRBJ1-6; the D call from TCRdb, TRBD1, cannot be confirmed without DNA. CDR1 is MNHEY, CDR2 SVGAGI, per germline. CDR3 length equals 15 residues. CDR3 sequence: CASSYRPGADSPLHF.

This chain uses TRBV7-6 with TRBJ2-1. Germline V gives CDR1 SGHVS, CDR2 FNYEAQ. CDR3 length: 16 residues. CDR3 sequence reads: CASSLGSGSSYNEQFF.

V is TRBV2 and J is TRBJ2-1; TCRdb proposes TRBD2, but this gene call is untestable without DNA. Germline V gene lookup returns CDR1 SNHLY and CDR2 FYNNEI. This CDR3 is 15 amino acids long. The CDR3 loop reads CASIPGLAGGHEQFF.

The CDR3 loop is CASSFLQGAGNTEAFF. The rearrangement links TRBV28 to TRBJ1-1; the D gene TCRdb calls, TRBD1, cannot be checked with no DNA. The CDR3 runs to 16 residues. Germline lookup yields CDR1 MDHEN and CDR2 SYDVKM.

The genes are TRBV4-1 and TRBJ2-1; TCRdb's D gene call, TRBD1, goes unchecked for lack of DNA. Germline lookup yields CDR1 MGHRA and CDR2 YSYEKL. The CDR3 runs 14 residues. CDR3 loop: CASSQGRDSPKQFF.

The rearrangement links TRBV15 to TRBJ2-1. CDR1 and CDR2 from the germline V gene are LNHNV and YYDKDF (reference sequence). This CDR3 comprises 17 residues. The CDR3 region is CATSRFSTQGTYNEQFF.

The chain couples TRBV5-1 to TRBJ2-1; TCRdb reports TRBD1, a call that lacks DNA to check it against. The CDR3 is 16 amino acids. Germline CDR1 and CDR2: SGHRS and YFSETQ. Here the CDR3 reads CASSFGTGGSYNEQFF.